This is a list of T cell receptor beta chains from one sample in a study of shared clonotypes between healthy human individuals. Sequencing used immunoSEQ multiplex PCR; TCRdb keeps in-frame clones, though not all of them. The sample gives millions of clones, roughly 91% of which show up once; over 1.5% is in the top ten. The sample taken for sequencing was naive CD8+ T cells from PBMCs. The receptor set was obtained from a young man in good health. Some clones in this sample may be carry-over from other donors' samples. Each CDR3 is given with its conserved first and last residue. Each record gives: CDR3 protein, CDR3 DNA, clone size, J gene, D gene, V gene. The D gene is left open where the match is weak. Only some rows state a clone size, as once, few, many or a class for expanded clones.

CDR3aa: CASSKVAGVAYGYTF
CDR3nt: TGTGCCAGCAGCAAAGTGGCAGGGGTGGCCTATGGCTACACCTTC
abundance: once
j_gene: TRBJ1-2
d_gene: .
v_gene: TRBV21-1

CDR3aa: CASSRPGGRTLSNEQFF
CDR3nt: TGTGCCAGCAGCCGGCCGGGGGGACGAACACTATCCAATGAGCAGTTCTTC
abundance: once
j_gene: TRBJ2-1
d_gene: TRBD2
v_gene: TRBV7-8

CDR3aa: CASSPRDRGIPEKLFF
CDR3nt: TGTGCCAGCAGCCCCCGGGACAGGGGTATTCCGGAAAAACTGTTTTTT
abundance: .
j_gene: TRBJ1-4
d_gene: TRBD1
v_gene: TRBV7-9

CDR3aa: CASSPSPPSGRDNEQFF
CDR3nt: TGTGCCAGCAGTCCCTCCCCCCCTAGCGGGAGGGATAATGAGCAGTTCTTC
abundance: .
j_gene: TRBJ2-1
d_gene: TRBD2
v_gene: TRBV27

CDR3aa: CASSLRGGINEQYF
CDR3nt: TGTGCCAGCAGCTTGAGGGGCGGGATAAACGAGCAGTACTTC
abundance: .
j_gene: TRBJ2-7
d_gene: .
v_gene: TRBV5-6

CDR3aa: CASSLGGWGTEAFF
CDR3nt: TGTGCCAGCAGTTTAGGAGGGTGGGGGACTGAAGCTTTCTTT
abundance: .
j_gene: TRBJ1-1
d_gene: .
v_gene: TRBV27

CDR3aa: CASSVSNHGGYNEQFF
CDR3nt: TGTGCCAGCAGCGTTTCCAACCATGGGGGCTACAATGAGCAGTTCTTC
abundance: .
j_gene: TRBJ2-1
d_gene: .
v_gene: TRBV9

CDR3aa: CARSFQGAYEQYF
CDR3nt: TGTGCCAGAAGCTTTCAGGGGGCTTACGAGCAGTACTTC
abundance: .
j_gene: TRBJ2-7
d_gene: TRBD1
v_gene: TRBV5-3

CDR3aa: CASSEFGLDLGEQYF
CDR3nt: TGTGCCAGCAGTGAATTCGGGCTAGACCTGGGCGAGCAGTACTTC
abundance: .
j_gene: TRBJ2-7
d_gene: .
v_gene: TRBV6-1

CDR3aa: CASSIGLVRDTQYF
CDR3nt: TGTGCCAGTAGTATAGGACTAGTGCGGGATACGCAGTATTTT
abundance: .
j_gene: TRBJ2-3
d_gene: .
v_gene: TRBV19

CDR3aa: CASSFAGAKNIQYF
CDR3nt: TGTGCCAGCAGCTTCGCGGGAGCCAAAAACATTCAGTACTTC
abundance: .
j_gene: TRBJ2-4
d_gene: .
v_gene: TRBV5-6

CDR3aa: CASKIQGKDYEQYF
CDR3nt: TGTGCCAGCAAGATCCAGGGCAAGGACTACGAGCAGTACTTC
abundance: .
j_gene: TRBJ2-7
d_gene: .
v_gene: TRBV28

CDR3aa: CASSSLGEQSSYEQYF
CDR3nt: TGTGCCAGCAGCTCCCTTGGGGAGCAGAGCTCCTACGAGCAGTACTTC
abundance: .
j_gene: TRBJ2-7
d_gene: .
v_gene: TRBV28

CDR3aa: CASARGTGSYEQYF
CDR3nt: TGTGCTAGTGCCCGAGGGACTGGCTCCTACGAGCAGTACTTC
abundance: .
j_gene: TRBJ2-7
d_gene: .
v_gene: TRBV12-5

CDR3aa: CASSPRPGGYGYTF
CDR3nt: TGTGCCAGCAGCCCGAGGCCTGGGGGCTATGGCTACACCTTC
abundance: once
j_gene: TRBJ1-2
d_gene: .
v_gene: TRBV14

CDR3aa: CASSSLPNEQFF
CDR3nt: TGTGCCAGCAGCTCCCTTCCCAATGAGCAGTTCTTC
abundance: few
j_gene: TRBJ2-1
d_gene: .
v_gene: TRBV11-3

CDR3aa: CASSVAGTPDPVYGYTF
CDR3nt: TGTGCCAGCAGCGTAGCGGGGACACCGGACCCTGTCTATGGCTACACCTTC
abundance: .
j_gene: TRBJ1-2
d_gene: .
v_gene: TRBV9

CDR3aa: CASSVVPRESGANVLTF
CDR3nt: TGTGCCAGCAGCGTAGTTCCGCGGGAGTCCGGGGCCAACGTCCTGACTTTC
abundance: .
j_gene: TRBJ2-6
d_gene: TRBD2
v_gene: TRBV9

CDR3aa: CASSYIPTDYVGGEQYF
CDR3nt: TGTGCCAGCAGCTATATTCCGACGGACTACGTGGGGGGCGAGCAGTACTTC
abundance: .
j_gene: TRBJ2-7
d_gene: .
v_gene: TRBV5-5

CDR3aa: CASSLLASGGSNTGELFF
CDR3nt: TGTGCCAGCAGCTTATTGGCTAGCGGCGGATCCAACACCGGGGAGCTGTTTTTT
abundance: .
j_gene: TRBJ2-2
d_gene: TRBD2
v_gene: TRBV7-3

CDR3aa: CASSFGTEAFF
CDR3nt: TGTGCCAGCAGTTTCGGCACTGAAGCTTTCTTT
abundance: .
j_gene: TRBJ1-1
d_gene: .
v_gene: TRBV28

CDR3aa: CAAKPADGTDTQYF
CDR3nt: TGTGCCGCTAAGCCTGCGGACGGGACAGATACGCAGTATTTT
abundance: .
j_gene: TRBJ2-3
d_gene: .
v_gene: TRBV15

CDR3aa: CASSQDTFANYGYTF
CDR3nt: TGCGCCAGCAGCCAAGACACCTTCGCTAACTATGGCTACACCTTC
abundance: .
j_gene: TRBJ1-2
d_gene: .
v_gene: TRBV4-1

CDR3aa: CASTADMLNQPQHF
CDR3nt: TGTGCCAGCACCGCGGACATGTTGAATCAGCCCCAGCATTTT
abundance: .
j_gene: TRBJ1-5
d_gene: .
v_gene: TRBV2